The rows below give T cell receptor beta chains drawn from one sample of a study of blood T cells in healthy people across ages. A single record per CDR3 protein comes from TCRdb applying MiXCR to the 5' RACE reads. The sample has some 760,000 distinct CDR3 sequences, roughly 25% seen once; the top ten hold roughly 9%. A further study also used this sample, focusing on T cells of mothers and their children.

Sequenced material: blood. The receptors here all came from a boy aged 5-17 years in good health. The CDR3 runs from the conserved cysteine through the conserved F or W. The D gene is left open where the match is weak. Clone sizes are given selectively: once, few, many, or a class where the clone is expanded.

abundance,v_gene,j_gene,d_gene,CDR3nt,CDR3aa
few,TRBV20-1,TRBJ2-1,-,TGCAGTGCTAGAGATCCGGCGGCCTCCTACAATGAGCAGTTCTTC,CSARDPAASYNEQFF
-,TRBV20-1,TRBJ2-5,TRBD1,TGCAGTGCTAGAGATAGGGACAGGGGGATCTGGGAGACCCAGTACTTC,CSARDRDRGIWETQYF
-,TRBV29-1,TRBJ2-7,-,TGCAGCGTTGCGAACCTCTACGAGCAGTACTTC,CSVANLYEQYF
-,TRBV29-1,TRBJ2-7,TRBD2,TGCAGCGTTACGGGACTAGCGGGTCGAAGCTCCTACGAGCAGTACTTC,CSVTGLAGRSSYEQYF
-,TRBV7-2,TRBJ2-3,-,TGTGCCAGCAGCTTAGCGCGTCTCGCAGATACGCAGTATTTT,CASSLARLADTQYF
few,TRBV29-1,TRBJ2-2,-,TGCAGCGTTGAGGGTGAAAACACCGGGGAGCTGTTTTTT,CSVEGENTGELFF
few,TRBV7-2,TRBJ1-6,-,TGTGCCAGCTCGGGCCCAGGTACCTATAATTCACCCCTCCACTTT,CASSGPGTYNSPLHF
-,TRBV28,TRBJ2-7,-,TGTGCCAGCAGGGACAATGAGCGCGAGCAGTACTTC,CASRDNEREQYF
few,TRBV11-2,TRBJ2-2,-,TGTGCCAGCAGCCTGATACAGAACACCGGGGAGCTGTTTTTT,CASSLIQNTGELFF
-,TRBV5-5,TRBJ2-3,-,TGTGCCAGCAGCTCGCAAACTAACACAGATACGCAGTATTTT,CASSSQTNTDTQYF
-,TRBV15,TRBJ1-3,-,TGTGCCACCAGCAGGTATAGACAGACGCTCTCTGGAAACACCATATATTTT,CATSRYRQTLSGNTIYF
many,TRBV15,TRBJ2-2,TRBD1,TGTGCCACCAGCAGAGGGACAGGGGACACCGGGGAGCTGTTTTTT,CATSRGTGDTGELFF
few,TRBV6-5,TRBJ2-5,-,TGTGCCAGCACCCCACCAGAAAAAGAGACCCAGTACTTC,CASTPPEKETQYF
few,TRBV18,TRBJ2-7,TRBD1,TGTGCCAGCCTACCGGGAGTGGGACAGGGCTACGAGCAGTACTTC,CASLPGVGQGYEQYF
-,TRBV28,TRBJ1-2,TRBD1,TGTGCCAGCAGTCCACAGACAGGGATGAACAACTATGGCTACACCTTC,CASSPQTGMNNYGYTF
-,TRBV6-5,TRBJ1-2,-,TGTGCCAGCAGTTACGGGCCATTCAGTGATGGCTACACCTTC,CASSYGPFSDGYTF
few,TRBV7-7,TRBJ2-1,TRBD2,TGTGCTAGCAGCTTGATCCCGACTAGCGAATTCCATGAGCAGTTCTTC,CASSLIPTSEFHEQFF
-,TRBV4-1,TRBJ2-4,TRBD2,TGCGCCAGCAGCCAAGGGACTAGTGGGGGGTACATTCAGTACTTC,CASSQGTSGGYIQYF
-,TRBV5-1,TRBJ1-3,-,TGCGCCAGCAGCCACGGGCCCGACTCTGGAAACACCATATATTTT,CASSHGPDSGNTIYF
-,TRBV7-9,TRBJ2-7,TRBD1,TGTGCCAGCAGCTTAGAGGGGGCGAGGGAGCAGTACTTC,CASSLEGAREQYF
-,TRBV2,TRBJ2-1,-,TGTACCAGCAGTGAAATCGGCGGAGTTGCCTACAATGAGCAGTTCTTC,CTSSEIGGVAYNEQFF
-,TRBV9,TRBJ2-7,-,TGTGCCAGCAGCCCCGGGGACACACCCTACGAGCAGTACTTC,CASSPGDTPYEQYF
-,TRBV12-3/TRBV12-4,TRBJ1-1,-,TGTGCCAGCAGTTTTGGGGAGGGATTGACTGAAGCTTTCTTT,CASSFGEGLTEAFF
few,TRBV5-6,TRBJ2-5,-,TGTGCCAGCAGCTTGGACTTTGCAGGCGGCCAAGAGACCCAGTACTTC,CASSLDFAGGQETQYF
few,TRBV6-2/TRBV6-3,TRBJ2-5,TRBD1,TGTGCCAGCAGTTACCTGGACAGGATCCAAGAGACCCAGTACTTC,CASSYLDRIQETQYF
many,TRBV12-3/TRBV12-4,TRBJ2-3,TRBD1,TGTGCCAGCAGTTTAGGACAGGGGTTCACAGATACGCAGTATTTT,CASSLGQGFTDTQYF
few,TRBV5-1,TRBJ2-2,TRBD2,TGCGCCAGCAGCTTGGGGTCCAGCGGGGGCACCGGGGAGCTGTTTTTT,CASSLGSSGGTGELFF
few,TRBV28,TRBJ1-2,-,TGTGCCAGCAGGGGTAACGGAGCCTATGGCTACACCTTC,CASRGNGAYGYTF
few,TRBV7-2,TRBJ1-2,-,TGTGCCAGCGGCTTGCACTCCGAGGACTATGGCTACACCTTC,CASGLHSEDYGYTF
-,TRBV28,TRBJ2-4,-,TGTGCCAGCAGTGTAACCCACATTCAGTACTTC,CASSVTHIQYF
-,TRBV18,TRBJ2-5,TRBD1,TGTGCCAGCTCACCACCGAGGGGGCCAGAGACCCAGTACTTC,CASSPPRGPETQYF
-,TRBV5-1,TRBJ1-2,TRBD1,TGCGCCAGCAGCTCCTCGACGAGTTCCAGGGGGCTTCCTGGCTACACCTTC,CASSSSTSSRGLPGYTF
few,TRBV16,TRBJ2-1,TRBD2,TGTGCCAGCAGCCACCGGGACTACCCCAATGAGCAGTTCTTC,CASSHRDYPNEQFF
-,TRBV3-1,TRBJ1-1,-,TGTGCCAGCAGCCGCTTACTCCCGGGCACTGAAGCTTTCTTT,CASSRLLPGTEAFF
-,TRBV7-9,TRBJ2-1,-,TGTGCCAGCAGCTTAGTTGTCCCTGGGGGTGAGCAGTTCTTC,CASSLVVPGGEQFF
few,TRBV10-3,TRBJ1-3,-,TGTGCCATCAGTGAAAGACAAGCCGGAAACACCATATATTTT,CAISERQAGNTIYF
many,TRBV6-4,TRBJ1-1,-,TGTGCCAGCAGTGACTCGGACAACACTGAAGCTTTCTTT,CASSDSDNTEAFF